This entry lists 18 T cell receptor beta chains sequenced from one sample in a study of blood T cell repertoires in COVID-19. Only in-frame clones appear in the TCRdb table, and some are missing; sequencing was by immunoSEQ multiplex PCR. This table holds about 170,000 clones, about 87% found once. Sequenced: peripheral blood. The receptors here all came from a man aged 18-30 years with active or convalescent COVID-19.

CDR3 DNA: TGTGCCAGCAGTTACTACAGGCTTAATGAAAAACTGTTTTTT. Encoded protein: CASSYYRLNEKLFF. The rearrangement uses TRBV6-5 and TRBJ1-4, with D possibly TRBD1 on 5 matching bases. The CDR3 is 14 residues long. Germline loops: CDR1 MNHEY, CDR2 SVGAGI. V lost 1 base and J lost 4, with 7 bases in between.

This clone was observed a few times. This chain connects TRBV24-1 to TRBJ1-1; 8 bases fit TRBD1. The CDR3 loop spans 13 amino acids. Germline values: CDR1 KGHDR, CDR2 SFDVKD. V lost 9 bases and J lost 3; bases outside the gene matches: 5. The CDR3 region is CATLGQGDTEAFF. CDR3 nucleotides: TGTGCCACCTTAGGACAGGGAGACACTGAAGCTTTCTTT.

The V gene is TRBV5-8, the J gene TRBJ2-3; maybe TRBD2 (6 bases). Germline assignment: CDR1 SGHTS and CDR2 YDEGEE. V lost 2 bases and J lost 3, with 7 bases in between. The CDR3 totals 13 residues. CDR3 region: CASSFGTTDTQYF. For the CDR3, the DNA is TGTGCCAGCAGCTTTGGGACTACAGATACGCAGTATTTT.

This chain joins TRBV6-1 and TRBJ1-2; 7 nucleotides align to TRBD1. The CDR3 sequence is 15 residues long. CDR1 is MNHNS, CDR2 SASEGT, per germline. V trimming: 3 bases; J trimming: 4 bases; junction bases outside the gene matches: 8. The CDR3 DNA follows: TGTGCCAGCAGTGACCCTGGACAGGCGGGCTATGGCTACACCTTC. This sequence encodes CASSDPGQAGYGYTF.

CDR3 in DNA: TGTGCAAGTCGAGTGGGCCAGACCGGTGGAAGGTGGCATTTT. Translation gives CASRVGQTGGRWHF. The V and J genes are TRBV12-2 and TRBJ1-5; no check of the table's D call, TRBD1, against the DNA was made. TRBV12-2 is a known pseudogene. The CDR3 has 14 residues.

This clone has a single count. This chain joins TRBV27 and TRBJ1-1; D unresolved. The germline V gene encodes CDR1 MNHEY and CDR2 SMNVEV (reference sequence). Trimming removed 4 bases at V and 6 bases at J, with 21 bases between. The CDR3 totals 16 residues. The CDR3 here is CASSSDTGYKVPEAFF. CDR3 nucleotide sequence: TGTGCCAGCAGTTCCGACACGGGGTACAAGGTCCCTGAAGCTTTCTTT.

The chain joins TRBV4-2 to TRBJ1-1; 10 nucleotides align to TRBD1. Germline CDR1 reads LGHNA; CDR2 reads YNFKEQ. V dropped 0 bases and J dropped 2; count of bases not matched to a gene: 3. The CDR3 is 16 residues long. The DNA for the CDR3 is TGTGCCAGCAGCCAAGAGACAGGGGGCCCAAACACTGAAGCTTTCTTT. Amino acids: CASSQETGGPNTEAFF.

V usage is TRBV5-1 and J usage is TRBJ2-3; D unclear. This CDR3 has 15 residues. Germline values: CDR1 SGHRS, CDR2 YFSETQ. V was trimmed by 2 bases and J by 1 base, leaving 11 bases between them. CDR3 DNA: TGCGCCAGCAGCTTTGGTGTCGCGGGCACAGATACGCAGTATTTT. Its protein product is CASSFGVAGTDTQYF. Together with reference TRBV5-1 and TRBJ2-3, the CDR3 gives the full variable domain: KAGVTQTPRYLIKTRGQQVTLSCSPISGHRSVSWYQQTPGQGLQFLFEYFSETQRNKGNFPGRFSGRQFSNSRSEMNVSTLELGDSALYLCASSFGVAGTDTQYFGPGTRLTVL.

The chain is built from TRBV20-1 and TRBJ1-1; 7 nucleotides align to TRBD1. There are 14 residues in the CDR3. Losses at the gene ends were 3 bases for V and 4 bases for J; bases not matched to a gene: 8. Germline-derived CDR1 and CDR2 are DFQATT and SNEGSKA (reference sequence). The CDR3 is CSASRAGGGTEAFF. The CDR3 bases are TGCAGTGCTAGTAGGGCAGGGGGTGGCACTGAAGCTTTCTTT.

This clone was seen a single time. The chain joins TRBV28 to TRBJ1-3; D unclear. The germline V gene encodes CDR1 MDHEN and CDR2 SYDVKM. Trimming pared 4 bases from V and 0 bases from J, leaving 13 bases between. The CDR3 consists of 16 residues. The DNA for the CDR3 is TGTGCCAGCAGTTCTTACCCACACTACTCTGGAAACACCATATATTTT. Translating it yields CASSSYPHYSGNTIYF.

The CDR3 DNA reads TGTGCCAGCAGCTTGGGACTAGCGGGGATCACAGATACGCAGTATTTT. Translation: CASSLGLAGITDTQYF. This rearrangement joins TRBV5-4 to TRBJ2-3; 11 bases are shared with TRBD2. Losses at the gene ends were 0 bases for V and 2 bases for J; bases not matched to a gene: 2. The CDR3 is 16 amino acids. Germline V lookup: CDR1 SGHNT, CDR2 YYREEE (reference sequence).

The CDR3 here is CASSPSYEQYF. In DNA form, the CDR3 reads TGTGCCAGCAGCCCGTCCTACGAGCAGTACTTC. The chain carries TRBV12-3 or TRBV12-4 and TRBJ2-7; D not resolved. The V end lost 6 bases, the J end lost 1 base, and 4 bases lay between the germline ends. CDR3 length: 11 amino acids.

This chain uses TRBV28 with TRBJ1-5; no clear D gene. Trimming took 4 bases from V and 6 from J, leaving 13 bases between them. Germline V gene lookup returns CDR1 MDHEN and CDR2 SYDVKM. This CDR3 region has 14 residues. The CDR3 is CASSSSINLQPQHF. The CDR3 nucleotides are TGTGCCAGCAGTTCCTCTATAAACCTTCAGCCCCAGCATTTT. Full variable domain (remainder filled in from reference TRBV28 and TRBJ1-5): DVKVTQSSRYLVKRTGEKVFLECVQDMDHENMFWYRQDPGLGLRLIYFSYDVKMKEKGDIPEGYSVSREKKERFSLILESASTNQTSMYLCASSSSINLQPQHFGDGTRLSIL.

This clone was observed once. This CDR3 reads CARGPGTSGTKSSYNEQFF. CDR3 sequence (DNA): TGTGCCAGGGGACCTGGGACTAGCGGGACCAAGAGCTCCTACAATGAGCAGTTCTTC. The chain combines TRBV27 with TRBJ2-1; 13 bases agree with TRBD2. V gave up 9 bases and J gave up 0 bases; unmatched junction bases: 14. The CDR3 loop spans 19 amino acids. Germline V lookup: CDR1 MNHEY, CDR2 SMNVEV (reference sequence).

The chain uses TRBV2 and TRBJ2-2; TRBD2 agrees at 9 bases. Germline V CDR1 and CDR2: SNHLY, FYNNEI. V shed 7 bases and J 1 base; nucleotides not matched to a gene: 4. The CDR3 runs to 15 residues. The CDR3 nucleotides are TGTGCCAGCATCCTAGCGGGGATGAACACCGGGGAGCTGTTTTTT. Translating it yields CASILAGMNTGELFF.

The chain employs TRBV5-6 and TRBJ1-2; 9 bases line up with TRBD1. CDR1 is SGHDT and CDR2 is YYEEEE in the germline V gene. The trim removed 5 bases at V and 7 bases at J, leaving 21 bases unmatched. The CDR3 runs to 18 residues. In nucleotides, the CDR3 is TGTGCCAGCAGTCCCCATCCCTGGGTCACAGGGGGCTCCTTTGGCTACACCTTC. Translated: CASSPHPWVTGGSFGYTF.

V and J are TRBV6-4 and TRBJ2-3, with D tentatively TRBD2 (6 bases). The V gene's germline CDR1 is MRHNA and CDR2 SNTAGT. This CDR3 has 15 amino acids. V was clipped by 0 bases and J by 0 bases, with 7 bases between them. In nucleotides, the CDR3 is TGTGCCAGCAGTGACTCTGGGGGGAGCACAGATACGCAGTATTTT. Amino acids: CASSDSGGSTDTQYF.

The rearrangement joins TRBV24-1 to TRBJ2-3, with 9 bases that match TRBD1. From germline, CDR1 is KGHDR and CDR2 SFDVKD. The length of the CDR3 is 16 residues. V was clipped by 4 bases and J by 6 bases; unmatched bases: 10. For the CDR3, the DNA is TGTGCCACCAGTGACCATATGACAGGGGGGTTGGATACGCAGTATTTT. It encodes CATSDHMTGGLDTQYF.